One sample yielded the 21 T cell receptor beta chains listed below, sequenced in a study of blood T cell repertoires in COVID-19. The protocol was immunoSEQ multiplex PCR, while the TCRdb copy is restricted to in-frame clones and leaves out a portion. The table has 150,000 to 200,000 clones, around 80% seen once. The sample consisted of PBMCs or T cells enriched from blood (not recorded which). These receptors were collected from a woman aged 45-59 years who had recovered from COVID-19.

The CDR3 coding sequence is TGTGCCAGCAGCTTGGGAGGTTTCAATCAGCCCCAGCATTTT. Translating gives CASSLGGFNQPQHF. The chain recombines TRBV5-4 with TRBJ1-5, with no clear D. This CDR3 is 14 amino acids long. Germline loops: CDR1 SGHNT, CDR2 YYREEE (reference sequence). Trimming cost V 0 bases and J 3 bases, with 7 bases left between them.

The genes are TRBV19 and TRBJ2-2; D gene ambiguous. Trimming pared 4 bases from V and 5 bases from J, leaving 14 bases between. Per the germline V gene, CDR1 is LNHDA and CDR2 is SQIVND (reference sequence). This CDR3 region has 15 residues. CDR3 protein: CASSRLHQKTGELFF. The CDR3 bases are TGTGCCAGTAGTAGGCTTCACCAAAAGACCGGGGAGCTGTTTTTT.

The chain combines TRBV28 with TRBJ2-1; 11 positions match TRBD2. The CDR3 runs to 17 residues. V dropped 3 bases and J dropped 10; count of bases not matched to a gene: 14. Looked up from germline, CDR1 is MDHEN and CDR2 is SYDVKM. In nucleotides, the CDR3 is TGTGCCAGCAGTTTCCTCAGACTAGCGGGGCCGCAGGAGGAGCAGTTCTTC. As protein: CASSFLRLAGPQEEQFF.

The V gene is TRBV4-3, the J gene TRBJ2-2, with a tentative D call TRBD1 (8 bases). This CDR3 contains 18 residues. Between the trimmed V and J ends, which lost 4 bases and 6 bases, there was a span of 24 bases. Germline-derived CDR1 and CDR2 are LGHNA and YSLEER. CDR3: CASSRGPGQGGGAGELFF. DNA of the CDR3: TGCGCCAGCAGCCGCGGGCCTGGACAGGGAGGGGGAGCCGGGGAGCTGTTTTTT.

The chain carries TRBV7-9 and TRBJ1-1, with D possibly being TRBD1 (6 bases). CDR1 is SEHNR and CDR2 is FQNEAQ in the germline V gene (reference sequence). The germline V and J ends were trimmed by 2 bases and 3 bases, with 10 bases remaining between them. The CDR3 consists of 14 residues. This chain's CDR3 is CASSLWTDDTEAFF. The DNA for the CDR3 is TGTGCCAGCAGCTTATGGACAGATGACACTGAAGCTTTCTTT.

The gene calls are TRBV20-1 and TRBJ1-5; 7 bases map to TRBD1. With V trimmed by 3 bases and J by 6 bases, 8 bases remained unmatched. CDR3 length: 14 residues. Germline values: CDR1 DFQATT, CDR2 SNEGSKA (reference sequence). DNA for the CDR3: TGCAGTGCTAGTCCGACAGGGATGAGTCAGCCCCAGCATTTT. This sequence encodes CSASPTGMSQPQHF.

V and J are TRBV7-8 and TRBJ2-1, with TRBD1 matching over 7 bases. CDR3 length: 12 residues. CDR1 and CDR2 (germline): SGHVS, FQNEAQ. Trimming cost V 4 bases and J 12 bases; bases outside gene matches: 6. This chain's CDR3 is CASSSQGEWQFF. The CDR3 coding sequence is TGTGCCAGCAGCTCTCAGGGGGAGTGGCAGTTCTTC.

The chain links TRBV19 to TRBJ2-4, with TRBD2 matching 8 bases. The V gene end was trimmed by 8 bases and the J gene end by 4 bases; junction bases not matched to a gene: 4. The CDR3 sequence is 13 residues long. Germline V gives CDR1 LNHDA, CDR2 SQIVND (reference sequence). Here the CDR3 reads CASRSGGKNIQYF. The CDR3 coding sequence is TGTGCCAGTCGGTCGGGAGGGAAAAACATTCAGTACTTC. Variable domain in full (rest from reference TRBV19 and TRBJ2-4): DGGITQSPKYLFRKEGQNVTLSCEQNLNHDAMYWYRQDPGQGLRLIYYSQIVNDFQKGDIAEGYSVSREKKESFPLTVTSAQKNPTAFYLCASRSGGKNIQYFGAGTRLSVL.

This clone was detected only once. This rearrangement joins TRBV7-2 to TRBJ2-5; a possible D gene is TRBD1 (6 bases). V lost 0 bases and J lost 7, with 9 bases in between. Germline V CDR1 and CDR2: SGHTA, FQGNSA. There are 13 residues in the CDR3. For the CDR3, the DNA is TGTGCCAGCAGCTTAGCGGGGACAAGGACCCAGTACTTC. Translation gives CASSLAGTRTQYF.

This chain joins TRBV11-2 and TRBJ2-7; weak D call: TRBD1 (6 bases). CDR3 length: 16 residues. V lost 5 bases to trimming and J lost 6 bases, with 23 bases between them. Germline loops: CDR1 SGHAT, CDR2 FQNNGV. The CDR3 DNA reads TGTGCCAGCAGCGTAACCGGGACACCCTACCTGTCCGAGCAGTACTTC. It yields the protein CASSVTGTPYLSEQYF.

V usage is TRBV5-6 and J usage is TRBJ2-3; D call uncertain. Germline V gene data show CDR1 as SGHDT and CDR2 as YYEEEE. The CDR3 runs to 13 residues. V gave up 1 base and J gave up 4 bases, with 7 bases separating them. The CDR3 loop reads CASSLRRADTQYF. CDR3 nucleotides: TGTGCCAGCAGCTTGAGACGGGCAGATACGCAGTATTTT.

The chain joins TRBV2 to TRBJ2-7, with a possible D match to TRBD1 (6 bases). This CDR3 spans 12 amino acids. Trimming cost V 7 bases and J 7 bases, with 14 bases left between them. The V gene's germline CDR1 is SNHLY and CDR2 FYNNEI. The CDR3 spells CASTQTGWEQYF. CDR3 coding DNA: TGTGCCAGCACTCAAACAGGGTGGGAGCAGTACTTC.

The CDR3 spells CASSWGDRDSTDTQYF. The CDR3 nucleotides read TGCGCCAGCAGCTGGGGGGACAGGGATAGCACAGATACGCAGTATTTT. The J gene is TRBJ2-3, the V gene TRBV5-1; TRBD1 agrees at 9 bases. Germline trimming cut 3 bases from V and 0 bases from J; bases unmatched to any gene: 5. This CDR3 has 16 amino acids. Germline V gene data show CDR1 as SGHRS and CDR2 as YFSETQ.

The chain uses TRBV7-2 and TRBJ2-5; 13 positions match TRBD2. This CDR3 has 17 amino acids. V was pared by 1 base and J by 1 base, with 3 bases of the junction left unmatched. CDR1 and CDR2 (germline): SGHTA, FQGNSA. The CDR3 loop reads CASSLGGLAGFQETQYF. In DNA form, the CDR3 reads TGTGCCAGCAGCTTAGGGGGACTAGCGGGGTTCCAAGAGACCCAGTACTTC.

The rearrangement uses TRBV18 and TRBJ1-3; TRBD1 might be the D (5 bases). The germline CDR1 and CDR2 sequences are KGHSH and LQKENI. The CDR3 is 15 residues long. The V gene lost 4 bases and the J gene lost 4 bases, with 14 bases spanning the gap. The CDR3 bases are TGTGCCAGCTCACTTTACCGGGACTCCGGAAACACCATATATTTT. Translation gives CASSLYRDSGNTIYF.

V is TRBV10-3 and J is TRBJ2-1, with 7 bases that match TRBD1. This CDR3 is 15 amino acids long. Germline CDR1 reads ENHRY; CDR2 reads SYGVKD. J was trimmed by 5 bases and V by 6 bases; bases with no gene match: 10. The DNA for the CDR3 is TGTGCCATCAGACCATCCCCCGGGACAGACAATGAGCAGTTCTTC. Its protein is CAIRPSPGTDNEQFF.

V usage is TRBV28 and J usage is TRBJ2-4; unclear D gene. The V gene lost 4 bases and the J gene lost 0 bases, with 10 bases spanning the gap. Germline lookup yields CDR1 MDHEN and CDR2 SYDVKM. The CDR3 length is 15 residues. This chain's CDR3 is CASSSGSLAKNIQYF. The CDR3 DNA follows: TGTGCCAGCAGTTCCGGGTCGTTAGCCAAAAACATTCAGTACTTC.

The J gene is TRBJ2-1, the V gene TRBV3-1 (or the pseudogene TRBV3-2), with 9 bases identical to TRBD2. The CDR3 runs 13 residues. In germline, CDR1 is LGHDT, CDR2 YNNKEL (reference sequence). With V trimmed by 5 bases and J by 9 bases, 5 bases remained unmatched. The CDR3 sequence is CASSESGRSEQFF. The CDR3 DNA reads as TGTGCCAGCAGCGAGAGCGGGAGGAGTGAGCAGTTCTTC.

This rearrangement joins TRBV18 to TRBJ1-2; D possibly corresponds to TRBD1 (6 bases). With 3 bases removed from V and 6 bases from J, the gap between germline ends came to 23 bases. CDR3 size: 17 residues. The germline V gene has CDR1 KGHSH and CDR2 LQKENI. The CDR3 sequence: CASSPDRMRLTSDGYTF. The DNA for the CDR3 is TGTGCCAGCTCACCCGACAGGATGAGGCTGACGAGTGATGGCTACACCTTC.

The chain uses TRBV19 and TRBJ2-7, with D perhaps matching TRBD1 (6 bases). Between the trimmed V and J ends, which lost 3 bases and 3 bases, there was a span of 18 bases. Germline V gene data show CDR1 as LNHDA and CDR2 as SQIVND (reference sequence). The CDR3 covers 16 residues. The CDR3 DNA reads as TGTGCCAGTAGTATCTCGGGACAATCTGAGGGCTACGAGCAGTACTTC. Residues: CASSISGQSEGYEQYF. The full variable domain, in which reference TRBV19 and TRBJ2-7 provide the parts outside the CDR3, is DGGITQSPKYLFRKEGQNVTLSCEQNLNHDAMYWYRQDPGQGLRLIYYSQIVNDFQKGDIAEGYSVSREKKESFPLTVTSAQKNPTAFYLCASSISGQSEGYEQYFGPGTRLTVT.

This clone was observed once. The chain is built from TRBV5-8 and TRBJ1-6; D unclear. The CDR3 extends over 13 amino acids. V lost 2 bases, J lost 9 bases, and 9 bases lay in between. The V gene's germline CDR1 is SGHTS and CDR2 YDEGEE. The CDR3 loop reads CASSFFPGSPLHF. The CDR3, as DNA: TGTGCCAGCAGCTTTTTTCCCGGTTCACCCCTCCACTTT.